This T cell receptor beta chain appears in the sequencing data of a study of beta chain features in type 1 diabetes. The CDR3 is 18 residues long. J gave up 10 bases and V 4 bases, and 20 bases lay outside the gene matches. Germline V gene data show CDR1 as GTSNPN and CDR2 as SVGIG (reference sequence). Reverse transcribing all isolated RNA meant expressed TCRB transcripts were sequenced. Assay: immunoSEQ multiplex PCR; the TCRdb copy retains only in-frame clones and omits some. The sample has tens of thousands of clones; roughly 50% are singletons. The sequencing input was stem cell memory CD4+ T cells from blood. The chain joins TRBV30 to TRBJ2-1; 12 bases line up with TRBD2. The sequence was obtained from a young woman in good health. CDR3 in DNA: TGTGCCTGGACAAAACCGGGACTAGCGGGTGGATTGGAGAGAGAGCAGTTCTTC. The encoded protein is CAWTKPGLAGGLEREQFF.